This record looks at one TCR beta chain sequence and its context. The antigen is undetermined. The sequenced template was RNA, covering the TCR beta CDR3 region. An initial RT-PCR round employing HTBI primers preceded a second-round multiplex PCR. TCRdb used MiXCR to reprocess the multiplex PCR reads, holding one entry per CDR3 protein. In the table there are about 700,000 distinct CDR3 sequences, roughly 40% of which are singletons. This CDR3 comprises 16 residues. Deletions cut 5 bases from V and 1 base from J, with 17 bases between. Germline V gene sequence: CDR1 MGHDK, CDR2 SYGVNS. These data come from a study of Graves' ophthalmopathy and Graves' hyperthyroidism. Study-wide results and limits: Researchers report that a 13-signature model separated ophthalmopathy from stable hyperthyroidism, posting about 91% sensitivity and 75% to 84% specificity.

Sequencing was carried out using peripheral blood. This clonotype was obtained from an adult man with Graves' ophthalmopathy. J is TRBJ2-5 and V is TRBV25-1; D is uncertain. The DNA of the CDR3 is TGTGCCAGCAGTTTCTTGGTAACGGAGAGCCAAGAGACCCAGTACTTC. Protein sequence: CASSFLVTESQETQYF.